Shown below are 2 T cell receptor beta chains from a single sample sequenced in a study of PD-1 blockade in classical Hodgkin lymphoma. Autologous stem cell transplantation was followed by relapse in every patient, and brentuximab vedotin exposure varied. Measured with immunoSEQ multiplex PCR; TCRdb has only the in-frame clones, and not every one. Here the sample spans tens of thousands of clones, almost 85% being singletons. The input for sequencing was peripheral blood mononuclear cells (PBMCs), taken before the second cycle of nivolumab. All receptors derive from a human donor with classical Hodgkin lymphoma.

The chain employs TRBV7-8 and TRBJ2-7; D may correspond to TRBD1 or TRBD2 (5 bases each). Germline CDR1 SGHVS, CDR2 FQNEAQ. The CDR3 is 14 residues long. Trimming took off 6 bases at V and 0 bases at J, with 12 bases between the two ends. CDR3 in amino acids: CASRHRDHSYEQYF. In nucleotides, the CDR3 is TGTGCCAGCAGACACCGGGACCACTCCTACGAGCAGTACTTC. The variable domain in full, with the rest retrieved from reference TRBV7-8 and TRBJ2-7, is GAGVSQSPRYKVAKRGQDVALRCDPISGHVSLFWYQQALGQGPEFLTYFQNEAQLDKSGLPSDRFFAERPEGSVSTLKIQRTQQEDSAVYLCASRHRDHSYEQYFGPGTRLTVT.

This chain joins TRBV11-3 and TRBJ2-1, with a possible D match to TRBD1 (6 bases). In germline, CDR1 is SGHNT, CDR2 YENEEA. The CDR3 runs to 16 residues. V was clipped by 5 bases and J by 5 bases, with 19 bases between them. CDR3 amino acids: CASSPKDGTRDNEQFF. In DNA, the CDR3 is TGTGCCAGCAGCCCCAAAGACGGGACACGCGACAATGAGCAGTTCTTC.